The subject of this entry is one T cell receptor beta chain. This sample is drawn from a study of blood T cell repertoires in COVID-19. The assay was immunoSEQ multiplex PCR, and TCRdb's table has in-frame clones only and misses some. The sample lists approximately 440,000 clones; around 88% were seen once. There are 15 residues in the CDR3. The junction had 7 bases not matched to a gene; V was cut back by 4 bases and J by 1 base. Germline V CDR1 and CDR2: SGHRS, YFSETQ. What was sequenced was peripheral blood. The TCR originated in a woman between 50 and 59 years old with COVID-19, enrolled during active disease. This chain uses TRBV5-1 with TRBJ1-1; 7 bases map to TRBD1. CDR3 nucleotide sequence: TGCGCCAGCAGCCCCTCGACAGGGACGAACACTGAAGCTTTCTTT. Translation gives CASSPSTGTNTEAFF.